This TCR beta chain was identified in a study of response to subunit inactivated influenza vaccine. V lost 7 bases and J 2 bases, leaving 18 bases between the germline ends. The CDR3 has 15 amino acids. Germline V CDR1 and CDR2: SGHAT, FQNNGV. Study-wide results and caveats: T cells newly recruited by each seasonal influenza vaccination are few, the authors suggested.

Regarding this clonotype: Its antigen is unidentified.

MiXCR, run by TCRdb on the RT-PCR reads, gives a single entry per CDR3 protein. The sample holds approximately 530,000 distinct CDR3 sequences, approximately 7.7% seen once. The source was PBMCs from blood, collected 23 to 25 months after vaccination. The genes are TRBV11-2 and TRBJ2-7; possible D gene TRBD2, 6 bases. The receptor's source is a man aged 45 to 70 who received an inactivated influenza vaccine. CDR3 sequence reads: CASTPISGSPYEQYF. Written as DNA, the CDR3 is TGTGCCAGCACCCCAATTAGCGGTTCACCCTACGAGCAGTACTTC.